The 15 T cell receptor beta chains given below trace back to one sample, sequenced in a study of OX40 agonist ivuxolimab in advanced cancers. Measured with immunoSEQ multiplex PCR; TCRdb has only the in-frame clones, and not every one. The repertoire holds tens of thousands of clones, with 90% to 95% as singletons. This specimen consisted of CD4+ or CD8+ T cells sorted from blood, obtained in a trial of the OX40 agonist ivuxolimab. The receptors derive from an adult with an advanced solid tumor such as melanoma, head and neck, liver or kidney cancer.

This clone occurred once. This chain uses TRBV4-1 with TRBJ2-6; D possibly corresponds to TRBD2 (6 bases). This CDR3 comprises 19 residues. Germline V CDR1 and CDR2: MGHRA, YSYEKL. V was shortened by 0 bases and J by 0 bases, with 15 bases between the two germline ends. In DNA form, the CDR3 reads TGCGCCAGCAGCCAAGAGTATGGGACTGACTACTCTGGGGCCAACGTCCTGACTTTC. Translation: CASSQEYGTDYSGANVLTF.

This clone has a handful of counts. The gene calls are TRBV18 and TRBJ1-3; D is ambiguous. This CDR3 is built from 13 residues. Trimming left V 2 bases short and J 3 bases short, with 5 bases between. Germline CDR1 reads KGHSH; CDR2 reads LQKENI. The CDR3 sequence: CASSPADGNTIYF. CDR3 DNA: TGTGCCAGCTCACCAGCGGATGGAAACACCATATATTTT.

The chain joins TRBV5-1 to TRBJ1-1, with a tentative D call TRBD1 (5 bases). The germline CDR1 and CDR2 sequences are SGHRS and YFSETQ. Trimming shortened V by 4 bases and J by 2 bases, and 15 bases separated the two germline ends. This CDR3 has 15 residues. CDR3 coding DNA: TGCGCCAGCAGCCGCGACGGGACGGTTAACACTGAAGCTTTCTTT. Translated, it gives CASSRDGTVNTEAFF.

The chain links TRBV4-1 to TRBJ1-2; 7 nucleotides align to TRBD1. CDR1 is MGHRA and CDR2 is YSYEKL in the germline V gene. V gave up 3 bases and J gave up 7 bases; unmatched junction bases: 2. The CDR3 totals 12 residues. The chain's CDR3 is CASSQQGGGYTF. For the CDR3, the DNA is TGCGCCAGCAGCCAGCAGGGGGGTGGCTACACCTTC.

This clone has only one observation. The chain employs TRBV5-6 and TRBJ2-5; D call uncertain. V lost 0 bases, J lost 3 bases, and 6 bases lay in between. Germline values: CDR1 SGHDT, CDR2 YYEEEE. The CDR3 has 13 residues. CDR3 in amino acids: CASSLVSKETQYF. The CDR3 DNA reads as TGTGCCAGCAGCTTGGTATCAAAAGAGACCCAGTACTTC.

J is TRBJ1-2 and V is TRBV12-1. TRBV12-1 is reported as a pseudogene. The CDR3 has 14 residues. The CDR3 protein is CASSAPTVNYGYTF. The CDR3 DNA is TGTGCCAGCAGCGCCCCGACGGTGAACTATGGCTACACCTTC.

The CDR3 is CANPLDPREGAEQFF. CDR3 DNA: TGCGCCAACCCCTTAGACCCGCGGGAAGGTGCTGAGCAGTTCTTC. V and J are TRBV23-1 and TRBJ2-1; D possibly corresponds to TRBD2 (6 bases). TRBV23-1 is an ORF, with its function uncertain. Between the trimmed V and J ends, which lost 10 bases and 9 bases, there was a span of 25 bases. The length of the CDR3 is 15 residues.

The rearrangement joins TRBV7-3 to TRBJ1-1; 8 bases fit TRBD1. Losses at the gene ends were 5 bases for V and 8 bases for J; bases not matched to a gene: 4. This CDR3 spans 12 amino acids. Germline loops: CDR1 SGHTA, CDR2 FQGTGA. The CDR3 region has the DNA TGTGCCAGCAGCCAACCAGGGGGCGAAGCTTTCTTT. Translated, it gives CASSQPGGEAFF.

The J gene is TRBJ2-5, the V gene TRBV29-1, with D unclear. This CDR3 has 13 residues. The germline V gene has CDR1 SQVTM and CDR2 ANQGSEA. Trimming shortened V by 0 bases and J by 7 bases, and 12 bases separated the two germline ends. CDR3 nucleotides: TGCAGCGTTGAAGATCTGCCCGCGGCGACCCAGTACTTC. It codes for CSVEDLPAATQYF.

By proportion, this clone is medium-sized. The chain carries TRBV27 and TRBJ2-2; D is perhaps TRBD1 (5 bases). Trimming took off 8 bases at V and 3 bases at J, with 10 bases between the two ends. Germline V gives CDR1 MNHEY, CDR2 SMNVEV (reference sequence). This CDR3 spans 13 amino acids. This CDR3 is CASQKGDTGELFF. Written as DNA, the CDR3 is TGTGCCAGCCAGAAAGGGGACACCGGGGAGCTGTTTTTT.

J is TRBJ1-3 and V is TRBV18; D gene uncertain. In germline, CDR1 is KGHSH, CDR2 LQKENI. The ends were cut back, 3 bases at V and 4 bases at J, with 7 bases in the middle. This CDR3 region has 13 residues. The CDR3 is CASSPGIGNTIYF. In nucleotides, the CDR3 is TGTGCCAGCTCACCGGGGATCGGAAACACCATATATTTT.

This chain connects TRBV14 to TRBJ2-5; tentative D call: TRBD1 (6 bases). Per germline, CDR1 SGHDN and CDR2 FVKESK. V shed 4 bases and J shed 0 bases, with 9 bases lying between them. This CDR3 region has 14 residues. In DNA form, the CDR3 reads TGTGCCAGCAGCCCCAGGGGATACCAAGAGACCCAGTACTTC. This codes for CASSPRGYQETQYF.

V and J are TRBV28 and TRBJ1-1; D gene unclear. The CDR3 contains 15 residues. Trimming shortened V by 6 bases and J by 1 base, and 15 bases separated the two germline ends. Per germline, CDR1 MDHEN and CDR2 SYDVKM. The CDR3: CASSPRRIANTEAFF. DNA for the CDR3: TGTGCCAGCAGCCCCCGCCGTATCGCGAACACTGAAGCTTTCTTT.

The genes are TRBV7-6 and TRBJ2-7; a weak D match, TRBD1 (5 bases). Per the germline V gene, CDR1 is SGHVS and CDR2 is FNYEAQ. The CDR3 covers 13 residues. Trimming left V 1 base short and J 6 bases short, with 10 bases between. The CDR3 DNA follows: TGTGCCAGCAGCTTAGACGGACAAGGCGAGCAGTACTTC. Its protein is CASSLDGQGEQYF.

This rearrangement joins TRBV2 to TRBJ1-2; D unclear. CDR3 length: 12 amino acids. V was cut by 2 bases and J by 2 bases, with 3 bases left in between. Germline V gene sequence: CDR1 SNHLY, CDR2 FYNNEI. This CDR3 is CASSEQNYGYTF. CDR3 nucleotides: TGTGCCAGCAGTGAACAGAACTATGGCTACACCTTC.